The 2 T cell receptor beta chains reported below all come from one sample, sequenced in a study of metastatic and nonmetastatic thyroid tumors. TCRdb recomputed clones from the PCR reads via MiXCR. The table has 10,000 to 15,000 clones, 28% seen once. Treatment of any kind had been given to no patient before thyroid surgery. The sequenced sample was tumor tissue. These receptors all stem from a female donor with papillary thyroid cancer or a benign thyroid nodule (not recorded which). Some clones in this sample may be carry-over from other donors' samples.

This clone was seen only a few times. The J gene is TRBJ1-3, the V gene TRBV15; no clear D gene. Trimming removed 8 bases from V and 3 bases from J, with 11 bases in between. The CDR3 is 13 residues long. Germline assignment: CDR1 LNHNV and CDR2 YYDKDF (reference sequence). CDR3 DNA sequence: TGTGCCACCTCCGGAGGGCGTGGAAACACCATATATTTT. Its translation is CATSGGRGNTIYF.

This clone was detected only a few times. The chain uses TRBV15 and TRBJ2-7; possibly TRBD1 for D (5 bases). The germline V gene has CDR1 LNHNV and CDR2 YYDKDF (reference sequence). This CDR3 has 15 residues. The ends were cut back, 5 bases at V and 3 bases at J, with 17 bases in the middle. The CDR3, as DNA: TGTGCCACCAGCGAGAGTGGGGCGGACATCTACGAGCAGTACTTC. It yields the protein CATSESGADIYEQYF. The full variable domain, in which reference TRBV15 and TRBJ2-7 provide the parts outside the CDR3, is DAMVIQNPRYQVTQFGKPVTLSCSQTLNHNVMYWYQQKSSQAPKLLFHYYDKDFNNEADTPDNFQSRRPNTSFCFLDIRSPGLGDTAMYLCATSESGADIYEQYFGPGTRLTVT.